Listed below are T cell receptor beta chains from one sample, sequenced in a study of T cells in Graves' hyperthyroidism and ophthalmopathy. TCRdb reanalysed the multiplex PCR reads using MiXCR and keeps one entry per CDR3 protein. The table lists around 690,000 distinct CDR3 sequences, around a sixth of them singletons. The sequenced sample was blood. Receptors originate from a man over 45 with Graves' hyperthyroidism. Each CDR3 is given with its conserved first and last residue. D genes are given only for firm matches. Clone size is shown for a subset of rows, as once, few, many or a class of expanded clone.

j_call d_call v_call clone_size cdr3_aa cdr3_nt
TRBJ2-7 TRBD2 TRBV4-2 few CASSKTRGDLGPYEQYF TGTGCCAGCAGCAAAACGCGGGGGGACCTCGGACCCTACGAGCAGTACTTC
TRBJ2-3 . TRBV7-3 many CASSPISFSDTQYF TGTGCCAGCAGCCCGATTAGTTTCTCAGATACGCAGTATTTT
TRBJ1-1 . TRBV2 many CASSLGQGWVTEAFF TGTGCCAGCAGCCTCGGCCAGGGGTGGGTCACTGAAGCTTTCTTT
TRBJ1-5 . TRBV7-2 . CASSSRQAGQPQHF TGTGCCAGCAGCTCGCGACAGGCGGGACAGCCCCAGCATTTT
TRBJ2-3 . TRBV3-1 . CASSQEGVDTQYF TGTGCCAGCAGCCAAGAGGGCGTAGATACGCAGTATTTT
TRBJ1-6 . TRBV7-9 many CASSSTDNSPLHF TGTGCCAGCAGCTCGACAGATAATTCACCCCTCCACTTT
TRBJ2-1 TRBD1 TRBV11-3 many CASSTGQGVHNEQFF TGTGCCAGCAGCACGGGACAGGGGGTTCACAATGAGCAGTTCTTC
TRBJ1-2 . TRBV2 . CARWDLHYGYTF TGTGCCAGATGGGACCTACACTATGGCTACACCTTC
TRBJ2-7 TRBD1 TRBV19 few CASARPGQRLGEQYF TGTGCCAGTGCTCGTCCGGGACAGCGATTAGGAGAGCAGTACTTC
TRBJ2-6 . TRBV6-2/TRBV6-3 many CASSYGSGGANVLTF TGTGCCAGCAGTTACGGGAGCGGTGGGGCCAACGTCCTGACTTTC
TRBJ2-7 TRBD1 TRBV28 many CASSSTGGTYEQYF TGTGCCAGCAGTTCTACAGGGGGAACCTACGAGCAGTACTTC
TRBJ2-3 TRBD1 TRBV28 many CASSHLPQGAGDTQYF TGTGCCAGCAGTCACTTGCCACAGGGGGCAGGAGATACGCAGTATTTT
TRBJ2-7 . TRBV4-2 many CASSQDYLNPYEQYF TGTGCCAGCAGCCAAGACTACCTGAACCCCTACGAGCAGTACTTC
TRBJ2-2 TRBD1 TRBV2 many CASSDTGGTSGELFF TGTGCCAGCAGTGACACAGGGGGGACTTCCGGGGAGCTGTTTTTT
TRBJ2-7 TRBD1 TRBV6-1 . CASSPGQTTYEQYF TGTGCCAGCAGTCCGGGACAGACTACCTACGAGCAGTACTTC
TRBJ1-4 TRBD1 TRBV12-3/TRBV12-4 . CASSYPGTGNEKLFF TGTGCCAGCAGTTACCCCGGGACAGGGAATGAAAAACTGTTTTTT
TRBJ2-2 . TRBV11-2 many CASRAGAGAGELFF TGTGCCAGCAGGGCAGGGGCGGGTGCCGGGGAGCTGTTTTTT
TRBJ1-1 . TRBV6-1 . CASSEREGQLPTEAFF TGTGCCAGCAGTGAAAGGGAGGGCCAGCTCCCCACTGAAGCTTTCTTT
TRBJ2-7 TRBD1 TRBV7-2 many CASSSRQGGYEQYF TGTGCCAGCAGCTCAAGACAGGGGGGTTACGAGCAGTACTTC
TRBJ2-1 . TRBV10-3 . CAISVDLEQFF TGTGCCATCAGTGTGGATCTTGAGCAGTTCTTC
TRBJ1-3 . TRBV7-9 few CASSHRTFSGNTIYF TGTGCCAGCAGCCATCGGACATTCTCTGGAAACACCATATATTTT
TRBJ2-1 TRBD2 TRBV7-9 many CASSFWTSGRDEQFF TGTGCCAGCAGCTTCTGGACTAGCGGGAGGGATGAGCAGTTCTTC
TRBJ2-7 . TRBV20-1 few CSAISVRETNYEQYF TGCAGTGCTATTTCAGTTCGGGAAACGAACTACGAGCAGTACTTC
TRBJ2-3 . TRBV30 many CAWSQKDTQYF TGTGCCTGGAGTCAGAAAGATACGCAGTATTTT
TRBJ1-4 . TRBV10-1 few CASSDSSGRGEKLFF TGCGCCAGCAGTGATTCTTCGGGAAGGGGAGAAAAACTGTTTTTT
TRBJ2-7 TRBD2 TRBV28 . CASSLAGEVGEQYF TGTGCCAGCAGTCTAGCGGGAGAGGTGGGGGAGCAGTACTTC
TRBJ1-4 TRBD1 TRBV28 . CASSPDRVGDEKLFF TGTGCCAGCAGTCCCGACAGGGTCGGGGATGAAAAACTGTTTTTT
TRBJ2-7 . TRBV19 few CASSIDFARGWDEQYF TGTGCCAGTAGTATAGATTTCGCCCGCGGATGGGACGAGCAGTACTTC
TRBJ2-1 . TRBV9 . CASSAGALPDEQFF TGTGCCAGCAGCGCAGGAGCACTCCCGGATGAGCAGTTCTTC
TRBJ2-3 . TRBV5-1 many CASSRLETTTDTQYF TGCGCCAGCAGCCGTCTGGAGACAACCACAGATACGCAGTATTTT
TRBJ2-7 TRBD2 TRBV7-2 many CASSMTSGSSYEQYF TGTGCCAGCAGCATGACTAGCGGGAGCTCCTACGAGCAGTACTTC
TRBJ2-7 TRBD1 TRBV24-1 few CATSDSTGWRNEQYF TGTGCCACCAGTGATTCGACAGGGTGGAGGAACGAGCAGTACTTC
TRBJ1-1 . TRBV7-3 many CASSFALNTEAFF TGTGCCAGCAGCTTCGCACTGAACACTGAAGCTTTCTTT
TRBJ2-1 . TRBV29-1 few CSVEAAAAAAVYNEQFF TGCAGCGTTGAAGCTGCCGCGGCAGCGGCAGTCTACAATGAGCAGTTCTTC
TRBJ1-4 TRBD1 TRBV6-1 many CAIGTGTGNEKLFF TGTGCCATCGGGACCGGGACAGGGAATGAAAAACTGTTTTTT
TRBJ1-6 . TRBV27 many CASGQANSPLHF TGTGCCAGCGGCCAGGCAAATTCACCCCTCCACTTT
TRBJ2-3 TRBD2 TRBV15 . CATSSRTSGSGTDTQYF TGTGCCACCAGCTCAAGGACTAGCGGGAGTGGGACAGATACGCAGTATTTT
TRBJ2-7 . TRBV28 many CASRFSSGYEQYF TGTGCCAGCAGATTCTCTTCAGGCTACGAGCAGTACTTC
TRBJ2-1 . TRBV6-9 . CASSYAQPSYNEQFF TGTGCCAGCAGTTACGCCCAGCCCTCTTACAATGAGCAGTTCTTC
TRBJ2-5 . TRBV20-1 many CSADSERRETQYF TGCAGTGCCGATAGTGAGAGGCGGGAGACCCAGTACTTC
TRBJ2-2 . TRBV24-1 many CATSDTYTGELFF TGTGCCACCAGTGATACATACACCGGGGAGCTGTTTTTT
TRBJ2-7 TRBD2 TRBV5-8 few CASSLAWGGAKAGDEQYF TGTGCCAGCAGCTTGGCCTGGGGCGGGGCAAAAGCGGGGGACGAGCAGTACTTC
TRBJ2-1 TRBD1 TRBV2 many CASSSGTGSFNEQFF TGTGCCAGCAGTTCCGGGACAGGTAGTTTCAATGAGCAGTTCTTC
TRBJ2-1 . TRBV27 few CASSNWRDGNEQFF TGTGCCAGCAGCAACTGGCGGGACGGTAATGAGCAGTTCTTC
TRBJ2-1 . TRBV11-2 many CASSLEGSEQFF TGTGCCAGCAGCTTAGAGGGAAGTGAGCAGTTCTTC
TRBJ2-7 . TRBV28 many CASRSEFYEQYF TGTGCCAGCAGGTCGGAGTTTTACGAGCAGTACTTC
TRBJ2-1 . TRBV20-1 few CSPYRDLPLGNEQFF TGCAGTCCATACAGGGACTTACCTCTCGGCAATGAGCAGTTCTTC
TRBJ2-7 . TRBV28 many CASSIVDGGNEQYF TGTGCCAGCAGTATTGTTGACGGTGGGAACGAGCAGTACTTC
TRBJ2-7 TRBD1 TRBV4-1 . CASSQTGTGSEQYF TGCGCCAGCAGCCAAACCGGGACAGGGAGCGAGCAGTACTTC
TRBJ2-3 . TRBV6-5 . CASSYRSGRSTDTQYF TGTGCCAGCAGTTACCGAAGCGGGCGGTCCACAGATACGCAGTATTTT
TRBJ2-1 . TRBV28 once CASTAASNEQFF TGTGCCAGCACAGCAGCAAGCAATGAGCAGTTCTTC
TRBJ2-3 TRBD2 TRBV7-9 . CASSLTSGGDTQYF TGTGCCAGCAGCTTAACTAGCGGAGGTGATACGCAGTATTTT
TRBJ1-1 . TRBV7-2 many CASSLFGRAWNTEAFF TGTGCCAGCAGCTTATTTGGGAGGGCCTGGAACACTGAAGCTTTCTTT